Below are 8 T cell receptor beta chains sequenced from a single sample in a study of cytomegalovirus exposure and HLA in healthy donors. Vbeta (60) and Jbeta (13) primers were used in the PCR. Assay: immunoSEQ multiplex PCR; the TCRdb copy retains only in-frame clones and omits some. The sample lists 95,000 to 150,000 clones; over 80% were seen once. The sample was PBMCs. These receptors were taken from a man between 45 and 60 years old in good health and CMV-seronegative.

V gene TRBV19 combines with J gene TRBJ2-3, with 8 bases identical to TRBD2. Germline CDR1 reads LNHDA; CDR2 reads SQIVND (reference sequence). The J segment lost 4 bases and the V segment lost 4 bases, leaving 7 bases of the junction unmatched. This CDR3 is built from 15 residues. CDR3 protein: CASSTSGSDSDTQYF. The DNA for the CDR3 is TGTGCCAGTAGTACAAGCGGGAGTGATTCAGATACGCAGTATTTT.

The V and J genes are TRBV27 and TRBJ1-2; possibly TRBD1 for D (5 bases). CDR3 length: 13 amino acids. Per germline, CDR1 MNHEY and CDR2 SMNVEV (reference sequence). Trimming pared 2 bases from V and 4 bases from J, leaving 8 bases between. CDR3 nucleotide sequence: TGTGCCAGCAGTTTACAGGGATCCTATGGCTACACCTTC. Protein sequence: CASSLQGSYGYTF.

This clone has more than one count but fewer than ten. The chain links TRBV6-5 to TRBJ1-4; TRBD1 aligns across 8 bases. The trim removed 0 bases at V and 8 bases at J, leaving 5 bases unmatched. The CDR3 covers 15 residues. The germline CDR1 and CDR2 sequences are MNHEY and SVGAGI. The CDR3 nucleotides are TGTGCCAGCAGTTACTCCTCCAGGGGGCGGGAAAAACTGTTTTTT. Protein: CASSYSSRGREKLFF.

CDR3 protein: CASSFSLVFPYEQYF. The DNA of the CDR3 is TGTGCCAGCAGCTTCTCTCTAGTATTCCCCTACGAGCAGTACTTC. The V gene is TRBV5-6, the J gene TRBJ2-7; D not resolved. V lost 2 bases, J lost 2 bases, and 14 bases lay in between. The germline CDR1 and CDR2 sequences are SGHDT and YYEEEE. This CDR3 comprises 15 residues.

In its sample, this clone was seen once. V usage is TRBV7-8 and J usage is TRBJ1-1, with D possibly matching TRBD1 (5 bases). Germline CDR1 SGHVS, CDR2 FQNEAQ. CDR3 length: 15 amino acids. With 3 bases removed from V and 1 base from J, the gap between germline ends came to 12 bases. CDR3 in amino acids: CASSFIAGGNTEAFF. The CDR3 bases are TGTGCCAGCAGCTTTATCGCCGGGGGGAACACTGAAGCTTTCTTT.

This chain links TRBV19 with TRBJ2-5, with TRBD1 identical over 11 bases. This CDR3 has 16 residues. Germline CDR1 and CDR2: LNHDA and SQIVND (reference sequence). The V segment lost 4 bases and the J segment 7 bases; nucleotides outside the gene matches: 11. This CDR3 reads CASSRLTGTGGATQYF. The CDR3 DNA sequence: TGTGCCAGTAGTAGGCTGACCGGGACAGGGGGAGCGACCCAGTACTTC.

The genes are TRBV7-8 and TRBJ1-6; D unclear. Trimming pared 6 bases from V and 8 bases from J, leaving 11 bases between. The germline CDR1 and CDR2 sequences are SGHVS and FQNEAQ. This CDR3 is built from 13 residues. The chain's CDR3 is CASSYGRDSPLHF. The CDR3 DNA follows: TGTGCCAGCAGTTACGGTCGAGATTCACCCCTCCACTTT.

The CDR3 sequence is CASLNRDIGAGELFF. The CDR3 DNA is TGTGCCAGCTTAAACAGGGATATCGGAGCCGGGGAGCTGTTTTTT. This chain links TRBV6-1 with TRBJ2-2, with D possibly matching TRBD1 (6 bases). Germline V gives CDR1 MNHNS, CDR2 SASEGT. The V and J ends lost 8 bases and 6 bases respectively, with 19 bases between them. This CDR3 has 15 amino acids.